Sequencing of this T cell receptor (beta chain) was carried out in a study of cytomegalovirus exposure and HLA in healthy donors. Turning to the study itself: Genotyping showed roughly 76% of fewer than 500 donors falling in the Caucasian-associated ancestry cluster.

Trimming removed 6 bases from V and 0 bases from J; junction bases left unmatched: 5. The germline V gene has CDR1 MNHNS and CDR2 SASEGT. The CDR3 spans 15 residues. PCR primers comprised 60 Vbeta and 13 Jbeta primers. Profiling relied on immunoSEQ multiplex PCR, and the TCRdb table lists in-frame clones only, not all of them. The sample lists fewer than 300,000 clones; around 80% were seen once. The V gene is TRBV6-1, the J gene TRBJ1-5; 7 bases match TRBD1. This receptor was taken from a girl aged 2 to 9 in good health and CMV-seronegative. The sequencing input was PBMCs. The CDR3 DNA reads TGTGCCAGCAGGGGCGGGACAGCTAGCAATCAGCCCCAGCATTTT. Its protein is CASRGGTASNQPQHF.